Below, 2 T cell receptor beta chains from the same sample are listed, as sequenced in a study of vaccination effects on CD4 cells after COVID-19. The antigens these receptors bind are not known. The repertoire was sequenced with immunoSEQ multiplex PCR; TCRdb's copy has only in-frame clones and lacks some. The top ten clones hold approximately 25% of a sample with 40,000 to 45,000 clones, under 75% of them seen once. In the ViraFEST assay, antigen-specific CD4+ clonotypes were identified by expansion after peptide-pool stimulation. A roughly 11-day culture period preceded the isolation of CD4+ T cells. Recipients of the vaccine had no prior SARS-CoV-2 infection and negative nucleocapsid antibodies. The specimen comprised CD4+ T cells from PBMCs cultured with HCoV-OC43 spike peptides, sampled before COVID-19 vaccination. Noted subset: HCoV-OC43 spike overlapping peptide pool stimulation. These receptors all come from a human donor who received a COVID-19 vaccine.

This clone was found a few times. The chain carries TRBV2 and TRBJ2-5; the D gene could be TRBD1 or TRBD2 (5 bases each). Per the germline V gene, CDR1 is SNHLY and CDR2 is FYNNEI. This CDR3 is built from 12 residues. Trimming took off 8 bases at V and 5 bases at J, with 12 bases between the two ends. The DNA of the CDR3 is TGTGCCAGCTCAAGGGGCGGGGAGACCCAGTACTTC. It specifies CASSRGGETQYF.

The sample holds a few counts of this clone. V is TRBV7-8 and J is TRBJ1-6; D perhaps matches TRBD1 (6 bases). Trimming pared 2 bases from V and 9 bases from J, leaving 17 bases between. The CDR3 spans 16 residues. Per the germline V gene, CDR1 is SGHVS and CDR2 is FQNEAQ. The CDR3 nucleotides are TGTGCCAGCAGCTTACTCAGGGGAAGGGTTGGTTCACCCCTCCACTTT. Translation: CASSLLRGRVGSPLHF. The full variable domain, completed using reference TRBV7-8 and TRBJ1-6, is GAGVSQSPRYKVAKRGQDVALRCDPISGHVSLFWYQQALGQGPEFLTYFQNEAQLDKSGLPSDRFFAERPEGSVSTLKIQRTQQEDSAVYLCASSLLRGRVGSPLHFGNGTRLTVT.